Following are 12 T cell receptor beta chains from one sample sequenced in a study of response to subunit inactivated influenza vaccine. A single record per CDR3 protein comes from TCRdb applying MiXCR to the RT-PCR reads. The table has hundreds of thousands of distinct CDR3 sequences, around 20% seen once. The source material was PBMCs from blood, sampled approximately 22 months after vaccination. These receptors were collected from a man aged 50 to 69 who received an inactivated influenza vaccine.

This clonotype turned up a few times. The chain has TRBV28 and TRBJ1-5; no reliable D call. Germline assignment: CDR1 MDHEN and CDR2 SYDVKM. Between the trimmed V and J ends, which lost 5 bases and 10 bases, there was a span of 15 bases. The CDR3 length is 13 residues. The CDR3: CASSPSPSEPQHF. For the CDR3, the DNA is TGTGCCAGCAGTCCCAGTCCGTCGGAACCCCAGCATTTT.

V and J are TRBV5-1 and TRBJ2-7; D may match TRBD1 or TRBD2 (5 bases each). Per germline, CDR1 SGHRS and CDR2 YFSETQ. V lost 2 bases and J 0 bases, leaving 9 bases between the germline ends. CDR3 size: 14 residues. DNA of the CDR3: TGCGCCAGCAGCTTTGGGGGTGGCTCCTACGAGCAGTACTTC. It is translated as CASSFGGGSYEQYF.

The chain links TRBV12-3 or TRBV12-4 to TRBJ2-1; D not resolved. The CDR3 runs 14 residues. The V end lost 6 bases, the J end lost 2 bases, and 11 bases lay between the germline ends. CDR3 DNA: TGTGCCAGCAGCCTGCTCGGAGCCTACAATGAGCAGTTCTTC. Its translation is CASSLLGAYNEQFF.

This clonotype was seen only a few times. CDR3 bases: TGTGCCAGCAGTGAGAGGACAGGGCTGAGCGAAAAACTGTTTTTT. Translating gives CASSERTGLSEKLFF. The rearrangement links TRBV6-1 to TRBJ1-4, with 8 bases that match TRBD1. This CDR3 is built from 15 residues. The V gene end was trimmed by 3 bases and the J gene end by 8 bases; junction bases not matched to a gene: 8. The V gene's germline CDR1 is MNHNS and CDR2 SASEGT.

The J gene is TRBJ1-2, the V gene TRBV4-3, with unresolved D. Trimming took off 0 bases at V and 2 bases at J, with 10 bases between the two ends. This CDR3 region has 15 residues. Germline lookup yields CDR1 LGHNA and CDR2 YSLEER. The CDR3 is CASSQDRWQNYGYTF. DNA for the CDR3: TGCGCCAGCAGCCAAGATCGGTGGCAGAACTATGGCTACACCTTC.

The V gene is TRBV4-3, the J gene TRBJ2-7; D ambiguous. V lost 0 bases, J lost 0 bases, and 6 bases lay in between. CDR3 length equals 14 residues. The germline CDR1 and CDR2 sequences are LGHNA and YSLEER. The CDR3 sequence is CASSQEVSSYEQYF. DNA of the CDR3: TGCGCCAGCAGCCAAGAGGTCAGCTCCTACGAGCAGTACTTC.

Written as DNA, the CDR3 is TGTGCCAGCAGCCGAGAGATCGGGGGAGGATTGGTGGGCCGGGGTGAAGCTTTCTTT. This gives the protein CASSREIGGGLVGRGEAFF. V and J are TRBV3-1 and TRBJ1-1; a possible D gene is TRBD1 (5 bases). The germline V gene has CDR1 LGHDT and CDR2 YNNKEL (reference sequence). The germline V and J ends were trimmed by 4 bases and 7 bases, with 31 bases remaining between them. CDR3 size: 19 residues. The entire variable domain, with the rest obtained from reference TRBV3-1 and TRBJ1-1, is as follows: DTAVSQTPKYLVTQMGNDKSIKCEQNLGHDTMYWYKQDSKKFLKIMFSYNNKELIINETVPNRFSPKSPDKAHLNLHINSLELGDSAVYFCASSREIGGGLVGRGEAFFGQGTRLTVV.

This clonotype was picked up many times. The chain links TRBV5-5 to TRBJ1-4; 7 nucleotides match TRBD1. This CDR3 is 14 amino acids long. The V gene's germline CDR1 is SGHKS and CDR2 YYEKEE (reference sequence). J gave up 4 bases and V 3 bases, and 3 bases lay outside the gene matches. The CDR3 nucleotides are TGTGCCAGCAGCTGGGGACAGCTTAATGAAAAACTGTTTTTT. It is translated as CASSWGQLNEKLFF.

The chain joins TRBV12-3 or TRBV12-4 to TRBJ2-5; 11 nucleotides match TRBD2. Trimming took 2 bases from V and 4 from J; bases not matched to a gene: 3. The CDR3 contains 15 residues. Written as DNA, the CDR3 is TGTGCCAGCAGTTTAATGGGGACTAGCGGAGAGACCCAGTACTTC. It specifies CASSLMGTSGETQYF.

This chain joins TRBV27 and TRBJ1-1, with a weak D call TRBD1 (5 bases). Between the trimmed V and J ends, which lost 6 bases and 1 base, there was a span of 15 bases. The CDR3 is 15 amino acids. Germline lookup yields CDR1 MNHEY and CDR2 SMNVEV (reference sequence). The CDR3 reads CASSLVGTANTEAFF. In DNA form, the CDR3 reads TGTGCCAGCAGCCTGGTCGGGACGGCGAACACTGAAGCTTTCTTT.

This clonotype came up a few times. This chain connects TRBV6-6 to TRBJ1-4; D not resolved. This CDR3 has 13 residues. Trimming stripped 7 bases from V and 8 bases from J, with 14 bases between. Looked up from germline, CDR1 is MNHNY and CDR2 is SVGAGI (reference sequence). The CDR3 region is CASKKGREEKLFF. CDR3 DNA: TGTGCCAGCAAAAAAGGTCGCGAGGAAAAACTGTTTTTT.

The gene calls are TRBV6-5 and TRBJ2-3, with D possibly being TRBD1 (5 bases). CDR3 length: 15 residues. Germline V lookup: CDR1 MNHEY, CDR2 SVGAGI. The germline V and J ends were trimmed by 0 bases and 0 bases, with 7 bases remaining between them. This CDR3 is CASSYSGRSTDTQYF. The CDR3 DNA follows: TGTGCCAGCAGTTACTCGGGGCGTAGCACAGATACGCAGTATTTT.